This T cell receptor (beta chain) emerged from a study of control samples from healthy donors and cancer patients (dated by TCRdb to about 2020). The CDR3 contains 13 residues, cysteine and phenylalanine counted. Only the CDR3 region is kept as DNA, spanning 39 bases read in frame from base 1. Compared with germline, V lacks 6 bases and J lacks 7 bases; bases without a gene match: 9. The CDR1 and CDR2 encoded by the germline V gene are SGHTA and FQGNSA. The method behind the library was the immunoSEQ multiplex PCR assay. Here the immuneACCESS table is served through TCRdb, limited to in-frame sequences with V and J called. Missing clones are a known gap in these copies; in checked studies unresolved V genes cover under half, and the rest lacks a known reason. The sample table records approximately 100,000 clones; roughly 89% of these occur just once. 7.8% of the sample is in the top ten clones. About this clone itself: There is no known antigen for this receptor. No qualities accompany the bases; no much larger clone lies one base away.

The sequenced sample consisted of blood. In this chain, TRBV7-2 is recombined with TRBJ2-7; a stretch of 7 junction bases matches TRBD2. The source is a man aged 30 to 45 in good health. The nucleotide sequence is TGTGCCAGCAGATCGGCGGGAGCCAGGGAGCAGTACTTC. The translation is CASRSAGAREQYF.